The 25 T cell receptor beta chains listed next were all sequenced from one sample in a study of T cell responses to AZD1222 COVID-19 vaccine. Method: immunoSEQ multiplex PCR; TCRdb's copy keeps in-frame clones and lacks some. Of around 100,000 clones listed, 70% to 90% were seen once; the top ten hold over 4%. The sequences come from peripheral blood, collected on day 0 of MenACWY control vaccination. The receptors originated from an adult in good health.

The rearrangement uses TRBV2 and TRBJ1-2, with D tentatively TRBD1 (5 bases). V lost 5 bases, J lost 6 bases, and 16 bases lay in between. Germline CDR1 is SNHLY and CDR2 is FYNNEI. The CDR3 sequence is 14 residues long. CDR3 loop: CASSQTRGTDGYTF. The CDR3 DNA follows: TGTGCCAGCAGTCAAACTAGGGGTACGGATGGCTACACCTTC.

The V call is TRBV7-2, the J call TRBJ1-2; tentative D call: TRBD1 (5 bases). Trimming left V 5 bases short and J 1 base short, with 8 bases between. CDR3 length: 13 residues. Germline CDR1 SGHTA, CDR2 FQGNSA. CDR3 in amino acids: CASSGQGNYGYTF. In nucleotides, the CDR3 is TGTGCCAGCAGCGGGCAGGGTAACTATGGCTACACCTTC.

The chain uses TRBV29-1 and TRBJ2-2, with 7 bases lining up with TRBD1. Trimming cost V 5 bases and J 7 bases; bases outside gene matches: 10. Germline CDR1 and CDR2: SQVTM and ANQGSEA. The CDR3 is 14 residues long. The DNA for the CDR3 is TGCAGCGTTAGGGGACAGATCCTTAGCGGGGAGCTGTTTTTT. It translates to CSVRGQILSGELFF.

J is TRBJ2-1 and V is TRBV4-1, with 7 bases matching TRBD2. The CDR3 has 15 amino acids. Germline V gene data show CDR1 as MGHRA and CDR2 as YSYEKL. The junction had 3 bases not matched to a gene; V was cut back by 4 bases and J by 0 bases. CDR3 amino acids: CASSRGRISYNEQFF. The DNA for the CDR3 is TGCGCCAGCAGCCGCGGGAGAATCTCCTACAATGAGCAGTTCTTC.

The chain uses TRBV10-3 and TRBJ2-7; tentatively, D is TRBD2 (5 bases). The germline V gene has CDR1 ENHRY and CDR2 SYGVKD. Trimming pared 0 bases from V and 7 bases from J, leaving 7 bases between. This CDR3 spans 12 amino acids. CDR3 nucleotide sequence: TGTGCCATCAGTGAGTCCGGGATTGAGCAGTACTTC. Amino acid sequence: CAISESGIEQYF.

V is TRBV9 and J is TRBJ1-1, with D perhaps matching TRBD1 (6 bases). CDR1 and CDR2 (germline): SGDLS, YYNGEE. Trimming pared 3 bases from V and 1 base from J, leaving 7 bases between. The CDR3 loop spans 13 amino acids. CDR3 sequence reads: CASSAQGNTEAFF. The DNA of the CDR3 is TGTGCCAGCAGCGCACAGGGGAACACTGAAGCTTTCTTT.

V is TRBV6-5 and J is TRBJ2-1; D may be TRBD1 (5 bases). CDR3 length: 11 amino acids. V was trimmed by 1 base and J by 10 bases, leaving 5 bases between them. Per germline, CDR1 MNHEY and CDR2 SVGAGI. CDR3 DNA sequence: TGTGCCAGCAGTTACTGGGGCGAGCAGTTCTTC. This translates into CASSYWGEQFF.

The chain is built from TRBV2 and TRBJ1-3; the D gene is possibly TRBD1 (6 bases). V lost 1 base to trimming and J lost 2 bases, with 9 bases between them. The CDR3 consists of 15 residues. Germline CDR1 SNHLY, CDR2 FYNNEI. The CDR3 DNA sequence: TGTGCCAGCAGTGAAGACAGGGCCACTGGAAACACCATATATTTT. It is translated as CASSEDRATGNTIYF.

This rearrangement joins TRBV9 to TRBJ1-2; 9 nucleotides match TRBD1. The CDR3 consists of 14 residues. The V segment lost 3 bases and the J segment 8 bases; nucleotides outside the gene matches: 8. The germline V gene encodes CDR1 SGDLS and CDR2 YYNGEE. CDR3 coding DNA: TGTGCCAGCAGCGCGACACAGGGGGCGCGAGGCTACACCTTC. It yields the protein CASSATQGARGYTF.

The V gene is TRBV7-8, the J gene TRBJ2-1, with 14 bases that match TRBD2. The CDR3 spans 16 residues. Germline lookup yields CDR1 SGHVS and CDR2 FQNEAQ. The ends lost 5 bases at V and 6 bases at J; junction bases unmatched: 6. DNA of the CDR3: TGTGCCAGCAGCCCGAGGGGACTAGCGGGAGCCAATGAGCAGTTCTTC. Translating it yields CASSPRGLAGANEQFF. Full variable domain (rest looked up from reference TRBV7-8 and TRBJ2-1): GAGVSQSPRYKVAKRGQDVALRCDPISGHVSLFWYQQALGQGPEFLTYFQNEAQLDKSGLPSDRFFAERPEGSVSTLKIQRTQQEDSAVYLCASSPRGLAGANEQFFGPGTRLTVL.

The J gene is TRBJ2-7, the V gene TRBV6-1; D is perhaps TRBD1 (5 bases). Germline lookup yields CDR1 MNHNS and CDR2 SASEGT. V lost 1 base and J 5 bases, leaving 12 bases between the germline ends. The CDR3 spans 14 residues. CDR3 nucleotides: TGTGCCAGCAGTGAAGGGTCAGGGATCGACGAGCAGTACTTC. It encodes CASSEGSGIDEQYF.

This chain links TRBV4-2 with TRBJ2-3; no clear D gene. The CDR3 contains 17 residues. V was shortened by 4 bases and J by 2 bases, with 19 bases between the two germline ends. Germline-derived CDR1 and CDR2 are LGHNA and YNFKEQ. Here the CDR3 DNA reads TGTGCCAGCAGCCCACGCAGCGTCCTCACGGACACAGATACGCAGTATTTT. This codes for CASSPRSVLTDTDTQYF.

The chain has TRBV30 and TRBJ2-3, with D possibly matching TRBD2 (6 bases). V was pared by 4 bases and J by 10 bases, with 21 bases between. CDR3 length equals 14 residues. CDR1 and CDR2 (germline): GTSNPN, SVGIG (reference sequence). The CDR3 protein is CAWNAGPQMIAQYF. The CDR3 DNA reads TGTGCCTGGAATGCGGGACCCCAGATGATAGCGCAGTATTTT.

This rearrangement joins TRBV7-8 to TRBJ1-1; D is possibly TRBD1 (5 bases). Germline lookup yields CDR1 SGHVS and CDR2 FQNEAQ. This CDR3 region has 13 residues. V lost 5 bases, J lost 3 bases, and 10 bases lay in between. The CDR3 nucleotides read TGTGCCAGCAGCCGCCAGGGAGACACTGAAGCTTTCTTT. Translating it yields CASSRQGDTEAFF.

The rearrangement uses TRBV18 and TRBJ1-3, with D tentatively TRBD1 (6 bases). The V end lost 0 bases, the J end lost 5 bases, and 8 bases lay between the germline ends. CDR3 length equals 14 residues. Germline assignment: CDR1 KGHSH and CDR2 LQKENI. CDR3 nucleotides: TGTGCCAGCTCACCACCAACAGGGAGAAACACCATATATTTT. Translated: CASSPPTGRNTIYF.

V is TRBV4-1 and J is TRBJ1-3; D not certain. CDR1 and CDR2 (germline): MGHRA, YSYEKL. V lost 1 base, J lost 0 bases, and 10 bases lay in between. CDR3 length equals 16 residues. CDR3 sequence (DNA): TGCGCCAGCAGCCAAGTAACCGGGATCTCTGGAAACACCATATATTTT. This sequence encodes CASSQVTGISGNTIYF.

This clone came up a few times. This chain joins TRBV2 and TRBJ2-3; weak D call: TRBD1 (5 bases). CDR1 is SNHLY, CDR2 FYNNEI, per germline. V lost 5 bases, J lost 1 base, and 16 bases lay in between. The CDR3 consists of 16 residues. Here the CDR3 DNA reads TGTGCCAGCAGTTTACGGACAACTTGGGGCACAGATACGCAGTATTTT. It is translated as CASSLRTTWGTDTQYF. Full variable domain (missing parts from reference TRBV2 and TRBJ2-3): EPEVTQTPSHQVTQMGQEVILRCVPISNHLYFYWYRQILGQKVEFLVSFYNNEISEKSEIFDDQFSVERPDGSNFTLKIRSTKLEDSAMYFCASSLRTTWGTDTQYFGPGTRLTVL.

CDR3 sequence: CASSLGGNTEAFF. The CDR3 nucleotides read TGTGCCAGCAGCTTGGGTGGCAACACTGAAGCTTTCTTT. The V and J genes are TRBV11-3 and TRBJ1-1, with unresolved D. Trimming took 3 bases from V and 2 from J, leaving 7 bases between them. The CDR3 sequence is 13 residues long. CDR1 is SGHNT, CDR2 YENEEA, per germline.

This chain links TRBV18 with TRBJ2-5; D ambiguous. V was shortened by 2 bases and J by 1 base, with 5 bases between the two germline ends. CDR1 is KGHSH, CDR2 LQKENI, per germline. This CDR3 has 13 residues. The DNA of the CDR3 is TGTGCCAGCTCACCAGCGCTCCAAGAGACCCAGTACTTC. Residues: CASSPALQETQYF.

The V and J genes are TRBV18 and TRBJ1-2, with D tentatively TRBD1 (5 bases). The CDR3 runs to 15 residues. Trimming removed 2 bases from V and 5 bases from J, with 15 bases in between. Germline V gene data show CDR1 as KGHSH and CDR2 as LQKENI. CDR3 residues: CASSPGGDRYYGYTF. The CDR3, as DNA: TGTGCCAGCTCACCAGGAGGGGATCGGTATTATGGCTACACCTTC.

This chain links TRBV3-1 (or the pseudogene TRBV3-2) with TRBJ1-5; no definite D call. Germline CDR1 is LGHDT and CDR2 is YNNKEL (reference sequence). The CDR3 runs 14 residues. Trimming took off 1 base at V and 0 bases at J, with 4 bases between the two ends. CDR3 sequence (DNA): TGTGCCAGCAGCCAAGGAAGTAGCAATCAGCCCCAGCATTTT. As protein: CASSQGSSNQPQHF.

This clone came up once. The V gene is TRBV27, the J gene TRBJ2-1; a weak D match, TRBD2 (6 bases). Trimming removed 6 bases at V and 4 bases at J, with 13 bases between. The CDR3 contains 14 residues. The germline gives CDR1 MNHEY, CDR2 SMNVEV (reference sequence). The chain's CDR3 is CASRGMGGYNEQFF. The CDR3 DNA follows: TGTGCCAGCAGGGGAATGGGGGGTTACAATGAGCAGTTCTTC.

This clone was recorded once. The CDR3 is CASSRGGQPYEQYF. The CDR3 DNA is TGTGCCAGCAGCAGAGGGGGTCAACCCTACGAGCAGTACTTC. The chain links TRBV7-2 to TRBJ2-7; D might be TRBD1 (6 bases). CDR3 size: 14 residues. The germline V gene has CDR1 SGHTA and CDR2 FQGNSA. The ends were cut back, 5 bases at V and 2 bases at J, with 13 bases in the middle.

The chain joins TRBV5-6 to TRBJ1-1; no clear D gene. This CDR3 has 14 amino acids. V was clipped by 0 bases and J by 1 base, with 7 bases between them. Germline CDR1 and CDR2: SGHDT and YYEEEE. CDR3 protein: CASSLDSGNTEAFF. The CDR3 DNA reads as TGTGCCAGCAGCTTGGACTCAGGGAACACTGAAGCTTTCTTT.

The CDR3 sequence: CASSQGGLDTEAFF. CDR3 nucleotides: TGTGCCAGCAGCCAAGGTGGTTTGGACACTGAAGCTTTCTTT. This sequence joins TRBV3-1 (or the pseudogene TRBV3-2) and TRBJ1-1, with no clear D. CDR3 length equals 14 residues. Germline V gene sequence: CDR1 LGHDT, CDR2 YNNKEL (reference sequence). V lost 1 base to trimming and J lost 3 bases, with 9 bases between them.